In this sample, the clone carrying this T cell receptor beta chain turned up a few times. The antigen is undetermined. The CDR3 is 14 residues long. V shed 4 bases and J 4 bases; nucleotides not matched to a gene: 3. The sample originates from a study of T-cell memory formation after mild COVID-19. Study-level results: The SARS-CoV-2 specificity of second-wave clones reaching peak at day 37 remained unverified. Memory from before infection featured some responding clones, which suggests cross-reactive memory joined. Mainly in CM and EM were contracting CD4+ clones; CD8+ were in EMRA.

TCR alpha and TCR beta cDNA libraries carrying sample barcodes and UMIs came from 5'RACE with constant-segment primers. TCRdb passed the 5' RACE reads through MiXCR, listing each CDR3 protein once. The sample has around 390,000 distinct CDR3 sequences; 16% are singletons. The clonotype comes from a man between 18 and 35 years old who had mild COVID-19 (a few samples of this study predate the infection). Cell type and time point are not known. The chain uses TRBV12-3 or TRBV12-4 and TRBJ2-3; 9 bases align to TRBD2. The sample comprised PBMCs or a T cell subset sorted from them (not recorded which). The CDR3 sequence: CASSSGLAPDTQYF. CDR3 DNA: TGTGCCAGCAGTTCGGGACTAGCCCCAGATACGCAGTATTTT.